This T cell receptor beta chain was sequenced for a study of cytomegalovirus exposure and HLA in healthy donors. Study-level background: Earlier findings included approximately 120 million unique TCR beta sequences obtained from approximately 170 million T cells.

60 Vbeta and 13 Jbeta primers were used in PCR. Using immunoSEQ multiplex PCR, the repertoire was profiled, and TCRdb retains in-frame clones only, with some absent. The table has over 150,000 clones, under 70% seen once; the top ten hold 2.8%. Study findings and constraints: Immune exposure information available was restricted to CMV serostatus. Previous analysis showed most TCR beta V segments were productive about 90% or about 30% of the time.

With respect to this clone: Its antigen remains unknown.

Trimming took 0 bases from V and 8 from J, leaving 10 bases between them. CDR1 LGHNT and CDR2 FRNRAP come from the germline V gene. This CDR3 has 13 amino acids. This chain joins TRBV12-5 and TRBJ1-1, with D unclear. Sequences were obtained from PBMCs. The clonotype originates from a woman between 40 and 55 years old in good health and CMV-seropositive. DNA for the CDR3: TGTGCTAGTGGTTTGGTATCGGGTGCCGAAGCTTTCTTT. Translating gives CASGLVSGAEAFF.